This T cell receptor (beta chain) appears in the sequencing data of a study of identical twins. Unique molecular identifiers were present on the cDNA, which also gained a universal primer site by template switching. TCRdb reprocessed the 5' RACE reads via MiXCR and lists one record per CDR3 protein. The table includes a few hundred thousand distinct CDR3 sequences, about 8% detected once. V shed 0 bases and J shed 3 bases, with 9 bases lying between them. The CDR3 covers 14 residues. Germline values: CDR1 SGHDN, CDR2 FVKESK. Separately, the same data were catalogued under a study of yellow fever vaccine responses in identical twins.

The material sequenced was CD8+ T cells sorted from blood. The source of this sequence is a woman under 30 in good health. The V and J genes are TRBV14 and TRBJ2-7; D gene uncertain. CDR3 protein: CASSQDPAGYEQYF. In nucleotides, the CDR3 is TGTGCCAGCAGCCAAGATCCGGCTGGCTACGAGCAGTACTTC.